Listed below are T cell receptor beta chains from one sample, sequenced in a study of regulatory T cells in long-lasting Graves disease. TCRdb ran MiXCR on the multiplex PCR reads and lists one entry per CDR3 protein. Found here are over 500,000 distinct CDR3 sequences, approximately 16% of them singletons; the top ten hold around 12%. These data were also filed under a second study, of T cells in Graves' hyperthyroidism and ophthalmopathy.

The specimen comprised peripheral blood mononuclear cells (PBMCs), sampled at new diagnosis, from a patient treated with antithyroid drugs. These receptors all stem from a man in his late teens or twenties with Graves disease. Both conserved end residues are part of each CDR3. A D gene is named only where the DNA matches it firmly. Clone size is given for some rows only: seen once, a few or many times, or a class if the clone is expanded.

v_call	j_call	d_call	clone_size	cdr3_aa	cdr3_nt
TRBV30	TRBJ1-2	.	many	CAWASARGLNYGYTF	TGTGCCTGGGCCTCTGCCAGGGGCCTTAACTATGGCTACACCTTC
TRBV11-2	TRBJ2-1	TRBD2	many	CASSTTSGGSYNEQFF	TGTGCCAGCAGCACTACTAGCGGTGGCTCCTACAATGAGCAGTTCTTC
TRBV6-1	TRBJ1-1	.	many	CASTEGGPNTEAFF	TGTGCCAGCACCGAAGGCGGGCCGAACACTGAAGCTTTCTTT
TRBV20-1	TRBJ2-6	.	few	CSASTSHRAGANVLTF	TGCAGTGCTAGTACATCTCACAGGGCTGGGGCCAACGTCCTGACTTTC
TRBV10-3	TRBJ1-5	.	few	CAISESTISNQPQHF	TGTGCCATCAGTGAGTCTACGATTAGCAATCAGCCCCAGCATTTT
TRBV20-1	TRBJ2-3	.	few	CSGTDRADTQYF	TGCAGTGGGACCGATAGGGCAGATACGCAGTATTTT
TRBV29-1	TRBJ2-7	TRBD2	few	CSVVAGDSSYEQYF	TGCAGCGTCGTAGCGGGAGATAGCTCCTACGAGCAGTACTTC
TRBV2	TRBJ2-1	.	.	CASSELSSYNEQFF	TGTGCCAGCAGTGAACTTAGCTCCTACAATGAGCAGTTCTTC
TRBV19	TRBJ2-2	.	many	CASSIQGYTGELFF	TGTGCCAGTAGTATACAGGGCTACACCGGGGAGCTGTTTTTT
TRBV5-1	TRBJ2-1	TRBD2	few	CASSLAGTNSGDDEQFF	TGCGCCAGCAGCTTGGCAGGGACTAACTCGGGAGACGATGAGCAGTTCTTC
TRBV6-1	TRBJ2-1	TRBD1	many	CASSGQGPYNEQFF	TGTGCCAGCAGCGGACAGGGTCCCTACAATGAGCAGTTCTTC
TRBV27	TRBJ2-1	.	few	CASSLSFYNEQFF	TGTGCCAGCAGTTTATCGTTCTACAATGAGCAGTTCTTC
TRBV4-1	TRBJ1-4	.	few	CASSQDASLATNEKLFF	TGCGCCAGCAGCCAAGATGCCTCCCTGGCAACTAATGAAAAACTGTTTTTT
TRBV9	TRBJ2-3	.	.	CASSVQAASTDTQYF	TGTGCCAGCAGCGTACAGGCGGCGAGCACAGATACGCAGTATTTT
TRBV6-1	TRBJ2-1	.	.	CASSSEGLNSCNEQFF	TGTGCCAGCAGCTCCGAGGGACTTAACTCCTGCAATGAGCAGTTCTTC
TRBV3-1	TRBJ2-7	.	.	CASSPQGGVSYEQYF	TGTGCCAGCAGCCCCCAGGGGGGGGTCTCCTACGAGCAGTACTTC
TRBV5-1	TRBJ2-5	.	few	CASSRRGLEETQYF	TGCGCCAGCAGCCGGAGAGGCCTTGAGGAGACCCAGTACTTC